This passage covers 30 T cell receptor beta chains from one sample sequenced in a study of T-cell reconstitution after alpha-beta-depleted transplantation in children. A library of TCRbeta sequences, prepared with unique molecular identifiers, was generated. One entry per CDR3 protein results from TCRdb running MiXCR on the PCR reads. The sample contains about 300,000 distinct CDR3 sequences, over 9.5% of which appear only once. Sequences were derived from PBMCs, sampled before TCRalphabeta/CD19-depleted stem cell transplant. Receptors originate from a boy in the first two years of life with acute myeloid leukemia, due to receive a stem cell transplant.

This clonotype was counted at least ten times. The chain carries TRBV7-3 and TRBJ2-5, with 8 bases aligning to TRBD1. In germline, CDR1 is SGHTA, CDR2 FQGTGA. The CDR3 runs to 15 residues. The ends lost 3 bases at V and 4 bases at J; junction bases unmatched: 7. DNA for the CDR3: TGTGCCAGCAGCTTCCAGGGGGCGGATTCAGAGACCCAGTACTTC. Protein product: CASSFQGADSETQYF.

The sample holds many counts of this clonotype. The gene calls are TRBV15 and TRBJ2-1, with 9 bases lining up with TRBD2. The CDR3 loop spans 18 amino acids. Germline trimming cut 0 bases from V and 3 bases from J; bases unmatched to any gene: 9. Germline CDR1 LNHNV, CDR2 YYDKDF (reference sequence). CDR3 bases: TGTGCCACCAGCAGAGATGATCGTAGCGGGAGCATCTACAATGAGCAGTTCTTC. It encodes CATSRDDRSGSIYNEQFF.

This clonotype has just a few counts. Compared with germline, one end of the junction differs, possibly owing to a read error. This chain connects TRBV12-3 or TRBV12-4 to TRBJ1-1; D unresolved. The CDR3 covers 14 residues. CDR3: CASSLAGGVTERSF. Written as DNA, the CDR3 is TGTGCCAGCAGTTTAGCGGGTGGGGTAACGGAACGGAGCTTT.

This clonotype was found many times. The chain couples TRBV5-1 to TRBJ2-5; D possibly corresponds to TRBD1 (5 bases). Germline CDR1 and CDR2: SGHRS and YFSETQ. Deletions cut 1 base from V and 3 bases from J, with 13 bases between. The CDR3 is 15 residues long. The CDR3 loop is CASSLQGTHEETQYF. For the CDR3, the DNA is TGCGCCAGCAGCTTGCAGGGAACCCACGAAGAGACCCAGTACTTC.

This clonotype was found many times. The chain employs TRBV12-3 or TRBV12-4 and TRBJ2-3, with TRBD2 matching 9 bases. This CDR3 is 15 amino acids long. V lost 5 bases and J lost 4; bases outside the gene matches: 7. The CDR3 DNA reads as TGTGCCAGCAGTCGATTAGCGGGAGTCCCAGATACGCAGTATTTT. This encodes CASSRLAGVPDTQYF.

The table lists this clonotype with many counts. The chain carries TRBV27 and TRBJ1-2, with no clear D. V was pared by 6 bases and J by 6 bases, with 20 bases between. Germline-derived CDR1 and CDR2 are MNHEY and SMNVEV (reference sequence). The CDR3 spans 15 residues. This CDR3 reads CASSHGSAPRHGYTF. The CDR3 nucleotides are TGTGCCAGCAGCCACGGATCGGCACCAAGGCATGGCTACACCTTC.

Turning to this clonotype: A much more abundant neighbour one base away suggests this may be a read error. The J gene is TRBJ2-6, the V gene TRBV11-1; 9 bases agree with TRBD1. From germline, CDR1 is SGHAT and CDR2 FQDESV (reference sequence). The CDR3 has 19 residues. CDR3 in DNA: TGTGCCAGCAGCGGGAGACCGGGACAGGGATTCTCTGGGCCCAACGTCCTGACTTTC. Translation: CASSGRPGQGFSGPNVLTF.

The V gene is TRBV20-1, the J gene TRBJ1-2; D is ambiguous. The CDR3 runs 12 residues. The V end lost 4 bases, the J end lost 4 bases, and 10 bases lay between the germline ends. The V gene's germline CDR1 is DFQATT and CDR2 SNEGSKA (reference sequence). The CDR3 bases are TGCAGTGCTAAGTTTTGGTCCTATGGCTACACCTTC. Translation: CSAKFWSYGYTF.

Ten or more counts support this clonotype. This chain joins TRBV14 and TRBJ2-2; D possibly corresponds to TRBD2 (5 bases). This CDR3 spans 17 amino acids. Germline V gene sequence: CDR1 SGHDN, CDR2 FVKESK. The V end was cut by 4 bases, the J end by 4 bases, with 19 bases between. The DNA for the CDR3 is TGTGCCAGCAGCCCCCAGAGGGAGTTTTACTTCACCGGGGAGCTGTTTTTT. Its protein is CASSPQREFYFTGELFF.

This clonotype showed up many times. The CDR3 DNA reads TGTGCCAGCAGGGGGACAGGGACCGGGGAGCTGTTTTTT. Translating gives CASRGTGTGELFF. The J gene is TRBJ2-2, the V gene TRBV6-5; 9 nucleotides line up with TRBD1. The CDR3 length is 13 residues. The J segment lost 5 bases and the V segment lost 6 bases, leaving 1 base of the junction unmatched. Looked up from germline, CDR1 is MNHEY and CDR2 is SVGAGI.

Comments on this clonotype: This may come from a read error, since a much larger clone is one base off. The chain recombines TRBV27 with TRBJ2-6; perhaps TRBD1 as D (5 bases). Per the germline V gene, CDR1 is MNHEY and CDR2 is SMNVEV (reference sequence). The CDR3 runs 16 residues. V lost 7 bases and J 4 bases, leaving 17 bases between the germline ends. The CDR3: CASTKATAPGANVLTF. The CDR3 coding sequence is TGTGCCAGCACCAAAGCGACAGCTCCCGGGGCCAACGTCCTGACTTTC. Drawing the rest from reference TRBV27 and TRBJ2-6, the complete variable domain is EAQVTQNPRYLITVTGKKLTVTCSQNMNHEYMSWYRQDPGLGLRQIYYSMNVEVTDKGDVPEGYKVSRKEKRNFPLILESPSPNQTSLYFCASTKATAPGANVLTFGAGSRLTVL.

This clonotype was counted ten times or more. V and J are TRBV20-1 and TRBJ1-1; no firm D call. CDR3 length equals 12 residues. CDR1 and CDR2 (germline): DFQATT, SNEGSKA (reference sequence). The CDR3 DNA follows: TGCAGCGCTCGGCAGGTCTACACTGAAGCTTTCTTT. It codes for CSARQVYTEAFF.

This clonotype has a count of ten or more. The DNA of the CDR3 is TGCAGTGCTAGAGGTCTAGCGGGGGCCGGGGAGCTGTTTTTT. Amino acids: CSARGLAGAGELFF. The rearrangement links TRBV20-1 to TRBJ2-2; TRBD2 matches at 10 bases. V was pared by 1 base and J by 6 bases, with 2 bases of the junction left unmatched. Germline V CDR1 and CDR2: DFQATT, SNEGSKA (reference sequence). The CDR3 extends over 14 amino acids.

This clonotype was detected only a few times. The J gene is TRBJ1-4, the V gene TRBV7-9; 12 positions match TRBD1. CDR3 length: 16 residues. The junction had 5 bases not matched to a gene; V was cut back by 1 base and J by 8 bases. Germline loops: CDR1 SEHNR, CDR2 FQNEAQ (reference sequence). The CDR3 coding sequence is TGTGCCAGCAGCTTAGATTACGGGACAGGGGGCGAAAAACTGTTTTTT. Amino acid sequence: CASSLDYGTGGEKLFF.

A few counts support this clonotype. V and J are TRBV28 and TRBJ2-7, with D maybe TRBD2 (6 bases). Germline V lookup: CDR1 MDHEN, CDR2 SYDVKM. The CDR3 contains 15 residues. V was pared by 6 bases and J by 2 bases, with 17 bases between. The CDR3, as DNA: TGTGCCAGCAGCCCCCATAGCGGTTCCCCCTACGAGCAGTACTTC. Its translation: CASSPHSGSPYEQYF.

This clonotype came up a few times. The CDR3 DNA sequence: TGTGCCAGCATGGCAGAGTCTTACGGCTACACCTTC. Protein: CASMAESYGYTF. The V call is TRBV6-2 or TRBV6-3, the J call TRBJ1-2, with D unresolved. With 7 bases removed from V and 8 bases from J, the gap between germline ends came to 14 bases. CDR1 is MNHEY and CDR2 is SVGEGT in the germline V gene. The CDR3 runs to 12 residues.

This clonotype occurred a few times. V usage is TRBV18 and J usage is TRBJ2-7, with D perhaps matching TRBD1 (6 bases). Per the germline V gene, CDR1 is KGHSH and CDR2 is LQKENI. Trimming cost V 3 bases and J 6 bases, with 12 bases left between them. This CDR3 has 13 residues. The DNA for the CDR3 is TGTGCCAGCTCACCGCAGGGGTACATCGAGCAGTACTTC. The encoded protein is CASSPQGYIEQYF.

There are many counts of this clonotype. The CDR3 nucleotides are TGTGCCAGCAGCTTAGACAGGGGGGTTGAAGCTTTCTTT. Translated: CASSLDRGVEAFF. The chain links TRBV7-2 to TRBJ1-1; TRBD1 aligns across 8 bases. Germline-derived CDR1 and CDR2 are SGHTA and FQGNSA. CDR3 length: 13 residues. V dropped 1 base and J dropped 7; count of bases not matched to a gene: 2.

The chain combines TRBV10-3 with TRBJ2-2; D gene unclear. The CDR3 is 13 amino acids. The germline V and J ends were trimmed by 3 bases and 1 base, with 3 bases remaining between them. The germline CDR1 and CDR2 sequences are ENHRY and SYGVKD. Here the CDR3 reads CAISEGNTGELFF. CDR3 nucleotide sequence: TGTGCCATCAGTGAAGGGAACACCGGGGAGCTGTTTTTT.

Many counts were recorded for this clonotype. This chain uses TRBV6-5 with TRBJ2-5, with a weak D call TRBD1 (6 bases). The V gene's germline CDR1 is MNHEY and CDR2 SVGAGI. The CDR3 consists of 16 residues. V was shortened by 1 base and J by 1 base, with 13 bases between the two germline ends. CDR3 protein: CASSYFSNRVQETQYF. The CDR3 coding sequence is TGTGCCAGCAGTTACTTCTCGAACAGGGTCCAAGAGACCCAGTACTTC.

Ten or more counts support this clonotype. This chain joins TRBV3-1 and TRBJ2-5; TRBD2 matches 9 bases. Germline loops: CDR1 LGHDT, CDR2 YNNKEL (reference sequence). The CDR3 length is 16 residues. V trimming: 4 bases; J trimming: 5 bases; junction bases outside the gene matches: 11. The DNA of the CDR3 is TGTGCCAGCAGCCCCTCAATAGCGGGAGTGGCGGAGACCCAGTACTTC. Its protein product is CASSPSIAGVAETQYF.

This clonotype has a count of ten or more. The rearrangement uses TRBV25-1 and TRBJ1-2, with 7 bases that match TRBD1. J was trimmed by 3 bases and V by 1 base; bases with no gene match: 5. Germline CDR1 and CDR2: MGHDK and SYGVNS. The CDR3 loop spans 15 amino acids. The CDR3 here is CASSEWLGTDYGYTF. DNA of the CDR3: TGTGCCAGCAGTGAATGGCTCGGGACAGACTATGGCTACACCTTC.

On this clonotype: A much larger clone lies a single base off, so this may be a read error. This sequence joins TRBV5-1 and TRBJ2-7; D not resolved. The CDR3 has 12 amino acids. Germline-derived CDR1 and CDR2 are SGHRS and YFSETQ. The CDR3 region is CPSSMGTYEQYF. The DNA for the CDR3 is TGCCCCAGCAGCATGGGGACCTACGAGCAGTACTTC. The variable domain in full, with the rest retrieved from reference TRBV5-1 and TRBJ2-7, is KAGVTQTPRYLIKTRGQQVTLSCSPISGHRSVSWYQQTPGQGLQFLFEYFSETQRNKGNFPGRFSGRQFSNSRSEMNVSTLELGDSALYLCPSSMGTYEQYFGPGTRLTVT.

The chain recombines TRBV7-3 with TRBJ2-3; the D gene could be TRBD1 or TRBD2 (7 bases each). Per germline, CDR1 SGHTA and CDR2 FQGTGA. The CDR3 spans 18 residues. Trimming removed 1 base from V and 4 bases from J, with 21 bases in between. The CDR3: CASSLKGAGAGEADTQYF. DNA of the CDR3: TGTGCCAGCAGCTTAAAGGGGGCTGGCGCGGGAGAGGCAGATACGCAGTATTTT.

This clonotype occurred many times. CDR3 protein: CASSPLWAGVWNEQFF. CDR3 DNA sequence: TGTGCCAGCAGCCCACTCTGGGCGGGAGTTTGGAATGAGCAGTTCTTC. The gene calls are TRBV7-8 and TRBJ2-1; 7 bases align to TRBD2. From germline, CDR1 is SGHVS and CDR2 FQNEAQ. The CDR3 extends over 16 amino acids. Unmatched junction bases numbered 14, after V lost 5 bases and J lost 7 bases.

The sample holds many counts of this clonotype. The rearrangement links TRBV4-2 to TRBJ2-1; TRBD2 matches 8 bases. The length of the CDR3 is 16 residues. Germline loops: CDR1 LGHNA, CDR2 YNFKEQ. Trimming took 1 base from V and 3 from J; bases not matched to a gene: 5. The CDR3 spells CASSQGGTRFYNEQFF. In DNA form, the CDR3 reads TGTGCCAGCAGCCAAGGGGGGACTAGGTTCTACAATGAGCAGTTCTTC.

This clonotype was recorded many times. The J gene is TRBJ2-1, the V gene TRBV6-1; no clear D gene. V dropped 5 bases and J dropped 3 bases, with 11 bases sitting between them. Germline lookup yields CDR1 MNHNS and CDR2 SASEGT. This CDR3 is 14 amino acids long. CDR3 bases: TGTGCCAGCAGTCGAGGAGAGAGCTACAATGAGCAGTTCTTC. Translated: CASSRGESYNEQFF.

This clonotype was recorded many times. CDR3 nucleotides: TGTGCCAGCAGCTTGGTAGGGCACGAGCAGTACTTC. As protein: CASSLVGHEQYF. The rearrangement uses TRBV5-5 and TRBJ2-7; D call uncertain. Germline values: CDR1 SGHKS, CDR2 YYEKEE (reference sequence). This CDR3 has 12 amino acids. V was pared by 0 bases and J by 5 bases, with 6 bases between.

This chain connects TRBV18 to TRBJ2-6, with D maybe TRBD1 (5 bases). Germline V CDR1 and CDR2: KGHSH, LQKENI. V lost 3 bases and J lost 3, with 9 bases in between. CDR3 length: 15 amino acids. The CDR3 DNA is TGTGCCAGCTCACCGACAGCCCTTGGGGCCAACGTCCTGACTTTC. Translation: CASSPTALGANVLTF.

This clonotype has at least ten counts. CDR3 residues: CASSFPGDYEQYF. The CDR3 bases are TGTGCCAGCAGTTTTCCAGGGGACTACGAGCAGTACTTC. The chain carries TRBV12-3 or TRBV12-4 and TRBJ2-7, with D possibly being TRBD1 (6 bases). Deletions cut 3 bases from V and 3 bases from J, with 9 bases between. CDR3 size: 13 residues.